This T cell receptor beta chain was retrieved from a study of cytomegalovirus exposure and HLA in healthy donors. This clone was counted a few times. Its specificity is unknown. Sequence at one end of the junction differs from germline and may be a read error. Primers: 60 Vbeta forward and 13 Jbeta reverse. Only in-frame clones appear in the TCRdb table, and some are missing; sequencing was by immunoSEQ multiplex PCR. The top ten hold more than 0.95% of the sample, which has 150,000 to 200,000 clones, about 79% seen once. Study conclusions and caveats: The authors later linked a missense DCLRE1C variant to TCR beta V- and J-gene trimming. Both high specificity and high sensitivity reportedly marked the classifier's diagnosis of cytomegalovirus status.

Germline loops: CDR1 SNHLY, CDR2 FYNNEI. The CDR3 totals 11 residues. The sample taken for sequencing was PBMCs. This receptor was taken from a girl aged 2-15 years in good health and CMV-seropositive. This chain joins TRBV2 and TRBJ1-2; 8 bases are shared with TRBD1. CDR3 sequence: CASRGPGQALF. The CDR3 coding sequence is TGTGCCAGCAGAGGACCGGGACAGGCCCTCTTC.